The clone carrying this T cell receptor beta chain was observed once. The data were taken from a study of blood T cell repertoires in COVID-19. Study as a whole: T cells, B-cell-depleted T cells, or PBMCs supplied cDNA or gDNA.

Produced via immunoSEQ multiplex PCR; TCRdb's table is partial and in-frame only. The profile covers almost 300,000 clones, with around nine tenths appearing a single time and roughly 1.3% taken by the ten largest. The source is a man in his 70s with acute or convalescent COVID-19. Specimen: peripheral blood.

The CDR3 nucleotides are TGTGCCAGTAGCGGACAGGGAGGGAATCAGCCCCAGCATTTT. Its protein product is CASSGQGGNQPQHF. The chain recombines TRBV19 with TRBJ1-5; TRBD1 matches at 8 bases. The germline V gene encodes CDR1 LNHDA and CDR2 SQIVND (reference sequence). V lost 6 bases and J lost 4; bases outside the gene matches: 5. This CDR3 has 14 amino acids.